The 30 T cell receptor beta chains given below trace back to one sample, sequenced in a study of regulatory T cells in long-lasting Graves disease. With iRepertoire HTBI primers and Arm-PCR of CDR3 regions, TCR beta libraries were built. One entry per CDR3 protein, called by TCRdb with MiXCR from the multiplex PCR reads. The repertoire holds 300,000 to 400,000 distinct CDR3 sequences, with 16% as singletons. Described time point: newly diagnosed GD, antithyroid drugs for less than 3 months. PBMCs were the source of the RNA used for TCR sequencing. The same sample was also studied in work on T cells in Graves' hyperthyroidism and ophthalmopathy.

The input for sequencing was peripheral blood mononuclear cells (PBMCs), taken at new diagnosis, from a patient treated with antithyroid drugs. The receptors originated from a man between 35 and 55 years old with Graves disease.

The sample holds many counts of this clonotype. The rearrangement joins TRBV5-1 to TRBJ2-7; the D gene is possibly TRBD1 (6 bases). Germline CDR1 reads SGHRS; CDR2 reads YFSETQ. V lost 0 bases and J 4 bases, leaving 14 bases between the germline ends. This CDR3 is built from 15 residues. The CDR3 DNA sequence: TGCGCCAGCAGCTTGGACACAGGGTCGTTGTACGAGCAGTACTTC. Translation: CASSLDTGSLYEQYF.

This clonotype was found many times. This chain connects TRBV27 to TRBJ1-3; 8 nucleotides agree with TRBD1. The CDR3 length is 16 residues. CDR1 and CDR2 from the germline V gene are MNHEY and SMNVEV (reference sequence). Unmatched junction bases numbered 8, after V lost 5 bases and J lost 2 bases. The CDR3 DNA reads as TGTGCCAGCAGTCCCGGACAGGGAGGTACTGGAAACACCATATATTTT. As protein: CASSPGQGGTGNTIYF.

This clonotype was counted many times. The chain has TRBV2 and TRBJ1-5; TRBD1 matches 10 bases. Germline V gives CDR1 SNHLY, CDR2 FYNNEI. Unmatched junction bases numbered 1, after V lost 4 bases and J lost 4 bases. The CDR3 extends over 14 amino acids. The CDR3 region has the DNA TGTGCCAGCAGTGCGGACAGGGGGAATCAGCCCCAGCATTTT. Translation gives CASSADRGNQPQHF.

The chain joins TRBV20-1 to TRBJ2-1, with D hard to call. Per germline, CDR1 DFQATT and CDR2 SNEGSKA (reference sequence). The CDR3 is 14 amino acids. The V end lost 6 bases, the J end lost 7 bases, and 19 bases lay between the germline ends. The CDR3 region is CSAQSRRKGNEQFF. The CDR3 bases are TGCAGTGCCCAGAGCAGGCGTAAGGGTAATGAGCAGTTCTTC.

This clonotype was picked up many times. CDR3 nucleotide sequence: TGTGCCAGCAGTGAAGAATGGACAGGCTTTAGCAATCAGCCCCAGCATTTT. It is translated as CASSEEWTGFSNQPQHF. V usage is TRBV6-1 and J usage is TRBJ1-5, with TRBD1 identical over 7 bases. With V trimmed by 1 base and J by 0 bases, 6 bases remained unmatched. CDR3 size: 17 residues. The V gene's germline CDR1 is MNHNS and CDR2 SASEGT.

At least ten counts were recorded for this clonotype. V usage is TRBV7-9 and J usage is TRBJ1-1; 7 nucleotides align to TRBD1. This CDR3 has 13 residues. Trimming cost V 5 bases and J 11 bases; bases outside gene matches: 11. Germline V gives CDR1 SEHNR, CDR2 FQNEAQ (reference sequence). The DNA for the CDR3 is TGTGCCAGCAGCGCCTTCGAACAGGGGTGGGCTTTCTTT. Its translation: CASSAFEQGWAFF.

This clonotype was counted at least ten times. V usage is TRBV2 and J usage is TRBJ2-5; 8 bases are shared with TRBD1. Germline V CDR1 and CDR2: SNHLY, FYNNEI. Germline trimming cut 2 bases from V and 6 bases from J; bases unmatched to any gene: 5. The CDR3 spans 14 residues. CDR3 nucleotide sequence: TGTGCCAGCAGTGAACAGGGGGCCGTTAAGACCCAGTACTTC. This sequence encodes CASSEQGAVKTQYF.

This clonotype was observed at least ten times. The rearrangement joins TRBV28 to TRBJ2-3; unclear D gene. V lost 6 bases and J lost 5, with 15 bases in between. The CDR3 is made up of 14 amino acids. CDR1 is MDHEN and CDR2 is SYDVKM in the germline V gene. The CDR3 protein is CASSRRTARDTQYF. CDR3 coding DNA: TGTGCCAGCAGCCGTAGGACCGCTCGAGATACGCAGTATTTT.

This clonotype was counted many times. This chain uses TRBV20-1 with TRBJ2-5; 7 bases line up with TRBD1. The V and J ends lost 0 bases and 2 bases, in that order; junction bases with no gene match: 3. The length of the CDR3 is 14 residues. Germline loops: CDR1 DFQATT, CDR2 SNEGSKA (reference sequence). CDR3 bases: TGCAGTGCTAGAGATCAGGGGGATCAAGAGACCCAGTACTTC. Protein: CSARDQGDQETQYF.

V and J are TRBV5-4 and TRBJ1-4; 8 bases agree with TRBD1. After removal of 4 bases from V and 4 bases from J, the junction contained 6 bases not matched to a gene. CDR3 length: 15 amino acids. Germline V gene sequence: CDR1 SGHNT, CDR2 YYREEE (reference sequence). CDR3 sequence: CASSQGTGHNEKLFF. CDR3 DNA sequence: TGTGCCAGCAGCCAGGGGACAGGACATAATGAAAAACTGTTTTTT.

This clonotype has a count of ten or more. The CDR3 sequence is CSVEGGTGETDTQYF. CDR3 bases: TGCAGCGTTGAAGGGGGGACAGGGGAGACAGATACGCAGTATTTT. The rearrangement uses TRBV29-1 and TRBJ2-3; TRBD1 matches 10 bases. Germline trimming cut 1 base from V and 3 bases from J; bases unmatched to any gene: 4. From germline, CDR1 is SQVTM and CDR2 ANQGSEA. This CDR3 spans 15 amino acids.

This clonotype was found many times. The rearrangement uses TRBV28 and TRBJ1-5; TRBD1 matches at 8 bases. The CDR3 is made up of 15 amino acids. Looked up from germline, CDR1 is MDHEN and CDR2 is SYDVKM. V lost 5 bases to trimming and J lost 6 bases; unmatched junction nucleotides: 9. The CDR3 loop reads CASSPYDRGFQPQHF. In DNA, the CDR3 is TGTGCCAGCAGTCCATACGACAGGGGCTTTCAGCCCCAGCATTTT.

Of note for this clonotype: This may be a read error, as it is one base from a much larger clone. This chain connects TRBV10-3 to TRBJ2-1, with 8 bases fitting TRBD2. Trimming cost V 6 bases and J 0 bases; bases outside gene matches: 13. The germline CDR1 and CDR2 sequences are ENHRY and SYGVKD. This CDR3 is built from 18 residues. The CDR3 DNA is TGTGCCATCAGGGGGACTGGCGGGGGGCCAAGCTCCTACAATGAGCAGTTCTTC. Amino acid sequence: CAIRGTGGGPSSYNEQFF.

This clonotype was counted at least ten times. The chain couples TRBV5-1 to TRBJ2-7; D gene uncertain. The germline V gene encodes CDR1 SGHRS and CDR2 YFSETQ. CDR3 length: 16 amino acids. V lost 0 bases to trimming and J lost 2 bases, with 15 bases between them. The CDR3 sequence is CASSLAPTATTYEQYF. In nucleotides, the CDR3 is TGCGCCAGCAGCTTGGCCCCTACAGCTACTACCTACGAGCAGTACTTC. Complete variable domain (other parts from reference TRBV5-1 and TRBJ2-7): KAGVTQTPRYLIKTRGQQVTLSCSPISGHRSVSWYQQTPGQGLQFLFEYFSETQRNKGNFPGRFSGRQFSNSRSEMNVSTLELGDSALYLCASSLAPTATTYEQYFGPGTRLTVT.

This clonotype was counted at least ten times. The chain recombines TRBV2 with TRBJ1-6; D might be TRBD1 (6 bases). This CDR3 region has 15 residues. Trimming took off 10 bases at V and 7 bases at J, with 20 bases between the two ends. In germline, CDR1 is SNHLY, CDR2 FYNNEI. CDR3 bases: TGTGCCATCAGGGGCGGCAGCCAGAGAAATTCACCCCTCCACTTT. This codes for CAIRGGSQRNSPLHF.

This clonotype was recorded many times. The chain carries TRBV3-1 and TRBJ2-7; 7 bases align to TRBD1. CDR1 LGHDT and CDR2 YNNKEL come from the germline V gene (reference sequence). V lost 4 bases and J lost 6; bases outside the gene matches: 12. CDR3 size: 15 residues. The CDR3 spells CASSPDRSNPSEQYF. For the CDR3, the DNA is TGTGCCAGCAGCCCGGACAGGTCCAACCCCAGCGAGCAGTACTTC.

The CDR3 here is CASSFKAGSYEQYF. For the CDR3, the DNA is TGTGCCAGCAGCTTTAAGGCGGGCAGTTACGAGCAGTACTTC. The chain combines TRBV7-9 with TRBJ2-7; D might be TRBD2 (5 bases). The germline gives CDR1 SEHNR, CDR2 FQNEAQ (reference sequence). The V end lost 3 bases, the J end lost 4 bases, and 13 bases lay between the germline ends. There are 14 residues in the CDR3.

This clonotype was observed at least ten times. This chain uses TRBV7-6 with TRBJ1-1; TRBD1 matches 7 bases. Per germline, CDR1 SGHVS and CDR2 FNYEAQ. This CDR3 has 15 amino acids. Unmatched junction bases numbered 7, after V lost 5 bases and J lost 1 base. The CDR3 here is CASSQATGWNTEAFF. CDR3 in DNA: TGTGCCAGCAGCCAAGCGACAGGGTGGAACACTGAAGCTTTCTTT.

This clonotype was detected only a few times. The CDR3 end shows no conserved phenylalanine or tryptophan, and so a read error is likely. The V gene is TRBV5-1, the J gene TRBJ2-1, with D tentatively TRBD1 or TRBD2 (6 bases each). V was pared by 0 bases and J by 2 bases, with 24 bases between. CDR3 size: 20 residues. CDR1 SGHRS and CDR2 YFSETQ come from the germline V gene. The CDR3 DNA sequence: TGCGCCAGCAGCTTGGCCGGAGGGCAGGGGCTTTCGAGCCCCTACAATGAGCAGTTCCTC. Amino acid sequence: CASSLAGGQGLSSPYNEQFL.

In its sample, this clonotype was seen many times. The chain has TRBV6-1 and TRBJ2-1; 7 nucleotides line up with TRBD1. Germline-derived CDR1 and CDR2 are MNHNS and SASEGT. V trimming: 8 bases; J trimming: 9 bases; junction bases outside the gene matches: 10. The CDR3 runs to 13 residues. CDR3 in amino acids: CASGSGQSAEQFF. The CDR3 DNA follows: TGTGCCAGCGGGTCGGGACAGTCGGCTGAGCAGTTCTTC.

The chain has TRBV6-9 and TRBJ2-3, with D perhaps TRBD2 (5 bases). The CDR3 loop spans 15 amino acids. The germline V gene encodes CDR1 MNHGY and CDR2 SVAAGI. Between the trimmed V and J ends, which lost 3 bases and 5 bases, there was a span of 15 bases. CDR3 in amino acids: CASSYRLGVLDTQYF. The CDR3 nucleotides read TGTGCCAGCAGTTACAGGCTGGGAGTCCTAGATACGCAGTATTTT.

This clonotype was observed a handful of times. V usage is TRBV20-1 and J usage is TRBJ1-4; 8 bases fit TRBD1. The germline gives CDR1 DFQATT, CDR2 SNEGSKA (reference sequence). There are 13 residues in the CDR3. The J segment lost 7 bases and the V segment lost 8 bases, leaving 9 bases of the junction unmatched. The CDR3 DNA reads as TGCAGTTTCGAGGACAGGGCTAGTGAAAAACTGTTTTTT. This translates into CSFEDRASEKLFF.

This clonotype showed up many times. This CDR3 reads CASVPGSMNTEAFF. DNA for the CDR3: TGTGCCAGCGTTCCGGGTTCCATGAACACTGAAGCTTTCTTT. The rearrangement joins TRBV27 to TRBJ1-1; no firm D call. The CDR3 length is 14 residues. CDR1 is MNHEY and CDR2 is SMNVEV in the germline V gene (reference sequence). The V gene lost 8 bases and the J gene lost 0 bases, with 13 bases spanning the gap.

The V and J genes are TRBV3-1 and TRBJ2-7; D might be TRBD2 (6 bases). This CDR3 has 15 amino acids. Germline CDR1 is LGHDT and CDR2 is YNNKEL (reference sequence). With 10 bases removed from V and 4 bases from J, the gap between germline ends came to 23 bases. CDR3 protein: CATSRSGGAGYEQYF. CDR3 coding DNA: TGTGCCACATCCCGGTCCGGAGGGGCTGGTTACGAGCAGTACTTC.

This clonotype showed up just once. Germline is not matched at one junction end, which may reflect a read error. The rearrangement links TRBV4-1 to TRBJ2-1; maybe TRBD2 (6 bases). This CDR3 has 14 residues. Germline V lookup: CDR1 MGHRA, CDR2 YSYEKL. The DNA for the CDR3 is TGTGCCAGCAGCCAAGGGGCGGGGTACAATGAGCAGTTCTTC. Its translation is CASSQGAGYNEQFF.

This clonotype was counted many times. The chain has TRBV20-1 and TRBJ1-2; D gene uncertain. Germline V CDR1 and CDR2: DFQATT, SNEGSKA (reference sequence). This CDR3 has 12 residues. The ends were cut back, 3 bases at V and 3 bases at J, with 8 bases in the middle. In nucleotides, the CDR3 is TGCAGTGCTAGTTCCTATCACTATGGCTACACCTTC. As protein: CSASSYHYGYTF.

The chain employs TRBV4-2 and TRBJ2-3, with D perhaps TRBD1 (5 bases). V lost 4 bases and J lost 3, with 17 bases in between. Germline V gene sequence: CDR1 LGHNA, CDR2 YNFKEQ. The CDR3 loop spans 16 amino acids. This CDR3 is CASSPEARVDTDTQYF. The CDR3 DNA reads TGTGCCAGCAGCCCAGAGGCCAGGGTGGATACAGATACGCAGTATTTT.

This clonotype has only a few counts. The chain carries TRBV12-5 and TRBJ1-1, with D unresolved. Trimming pared 0 bases from V and 4 bases from J, leaving 6 bases between. CDR3 length: 13 amino acids. Germline V lookup: CDR1 LGHNT, CDR2 FRNRAP. CDR3 nucleotide sequence: TGTGCTAGTGGTTTGGTAGGGTTCACTGAAGCTTTCTTT. Protein: CASGLVGFTEAFF. The full variable domain, completed using reference TRBV12-5 and TRBJ1-1, is DARVTQTPRHKVTEMGQEVTMRCQPILGHNTVFWYRQTMMQGLELLAYFRNRAPLDDSGMPKDRFSAEMPDATLATLKIQPSEPRDSAVYFCASGLVGFTEAFFGQGTRLTVV.

This chain links TRBV27 with TRBJ1-6; the match to TRBD1 covers 7 bases. Trimming took 3 bases from V and 5 from J; bases not matched to a gene: 4. Germline V gene lookup returns CDR1 MNHEY and CDR2 SMNVEV (reference sequence). The CDR3 contains 15 residues. The CDR3 loop reads CASSLGQINNSPLHF. CDR3 bases: TGTGCCAGCAGTTTGGGACAGATCAATAATTCACCCCTCCACTTT.

This clonotype was counted many times. V gene TRBV12-3 or TRBV12-4 combines with J gene TRBJ1-5; no definite D call. Trimming took 6 bases from V and 2 from J, leaving 23 bases between them. This CDR3 is 18 amino acids long. CDR3 DNA sequence: TGTGCCAGCAGAAGAGAAGTTGGCGGGGAGGTGGGCAATCAGCCCCAGCATTTT. Protein sequence: CASRREVGGEVGNQPQHF.